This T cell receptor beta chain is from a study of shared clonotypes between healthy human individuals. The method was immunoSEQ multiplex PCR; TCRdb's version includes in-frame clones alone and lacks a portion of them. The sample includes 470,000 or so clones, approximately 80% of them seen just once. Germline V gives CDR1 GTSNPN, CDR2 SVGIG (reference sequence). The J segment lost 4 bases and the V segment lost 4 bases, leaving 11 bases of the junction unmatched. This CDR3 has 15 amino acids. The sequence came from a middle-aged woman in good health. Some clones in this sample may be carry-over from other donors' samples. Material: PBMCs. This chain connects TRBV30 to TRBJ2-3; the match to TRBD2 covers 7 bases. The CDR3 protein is CAWTHLAGEADTQYF. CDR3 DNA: TGTGCCTGGACCCACCTGGCGGGAGAGGCAGATACGCAGTATTTT.